This record covers a single TCR beta chain. The entry originates in a study of control samples from healthy donors and cancer patients. The CDR3 spans 14 residues. V was cut by 7 bases and J by 4 bases, with 16 bases left in between. Germline V gives CDR1 ENHRY, CDR2 SYGVKD. This table comes from immunoSEQ multiplex PCR, and its TCRdb copy is limited to in-frame clones, with some not included. The sample yields under 85,000 clones, 93% seen once. The V gene is TRBV10-3, the J gene TRBJ1-2, with a weak D call TRBD1 (6 bases). Sequencing was performed on PBMCs. This clonotype originated in a woman aged 35 to 49 with lung cancer. CDR3 in amino acids: CAINEGGAPYGYTF. The CDR3 DNA reads TGTGCCATCAATGAAGGGGGGGCCCCCTATGGCTACACCTTC.